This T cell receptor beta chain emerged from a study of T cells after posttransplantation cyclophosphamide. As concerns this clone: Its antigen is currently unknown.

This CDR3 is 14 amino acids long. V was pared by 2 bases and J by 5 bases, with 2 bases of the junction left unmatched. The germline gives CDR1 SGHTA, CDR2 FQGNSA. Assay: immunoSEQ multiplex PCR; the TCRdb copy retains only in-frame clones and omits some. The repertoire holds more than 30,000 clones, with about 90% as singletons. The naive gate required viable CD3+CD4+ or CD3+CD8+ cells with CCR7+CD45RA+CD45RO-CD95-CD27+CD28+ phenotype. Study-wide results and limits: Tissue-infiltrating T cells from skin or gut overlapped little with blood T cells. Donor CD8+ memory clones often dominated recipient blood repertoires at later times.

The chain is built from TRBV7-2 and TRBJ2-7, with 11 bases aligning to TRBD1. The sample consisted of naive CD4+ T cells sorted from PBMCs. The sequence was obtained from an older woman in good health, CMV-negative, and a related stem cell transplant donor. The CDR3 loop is CASSLRTGGNEQYF. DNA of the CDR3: TGTGCCAGCAGCTTACGGACAGGGGGCAACGAGCAGTACTTC.